These T cell receptor beta chains were read from a single sample in a study of CD8 T cells in ankylosing spondylitis. TCRdb passed the 5' RACE reads through MiXCR, listing each CDR3 protein once. The data hold 700,000 or so distinct CDR3 sequences, with 15% to 20% observed a single time. Material for sequencing was blood, either unsorted or a sorted T cell fraction (not recorded which). All receptors come from a male donor with ankylosing spondylitis. CDR3s include the opening cysteine and the closing phenylalanine or tryptophan. The D gene is left open where the match is weak. Clone sizes are given selectively: once, few, many, or a class where the clone is expanded.

>few|TRBD1|TRBJ2-1|TRBV12-3/TRBV12-4
TGTGCCAGCAGGACCGCCGGGACAGAGAACAATGAGCAGTTCTTC
CASRTAGTENNEQFF
>-|TRBD1|TRBJ1-2|TRBV6-5
TGTGCCAGCAGTTACACGGGACAGGTCTATGGCTACACCTTC
CASSYTGQVYGYTF
>-|-|TRBJ1-6|TRBV6-1
TGTGCCAGCAGTCCACAGGGTAGCTCCTATAATTCACCCCTCCACTTT
CASSPQGSSYNSPLHF
>-|TRBD1|TRBJ1-3|TRBV18
TGTGCCAGCTCGTCGACAGGGCCTCCTGGAAACACCATATATTTT
CASSSTGPPGNTIYF
>-|-|TRBJ2-1|TRBV9
TGTGCCAGCAGCGGACGCGGAGTAGCGCGAAAGGATTTC
CASSGRGVARKDF
>-|-|TRBJ1-1|TRBV2
TGTGTCAGCAGTGAAGAACGGGTGAACACTGAAGCTTTCTTT
CVSSEERVNTEAFF
>-|-|TRBJ1-5|TRBV12-3/TRBV12-4
TGTGCCAGCAGTCCAGATGGGTGGAATCAGCCCCAGCATTTT
CASSPDGWNQPQHF
>once|TRBD1|TRBJ1-1|TRBV4-1
TGCGCCAGCAGCCTAATACAGGGGGCCATGGGCACTGAAGCTTTCTTT
CASSLIQGAMGTEAFF
>few|TRBD1|TRBJ2-1|TRBV10-2
TGCGCCAGCAGTTTGACAGGGGGATACTACAATGAGCAGTTCTTC
CASSLTGGYYNEQFF
>-|-|TRBJ1-1|TRBV7-2
TGTGCCAGCAGCTTTAGGGCAGGGAACACTGAAGCTTTCTTT
CASSFRAGNTEAFF
>-|-|TRBJ2-3|TRBV29-1
TGCAGCGTTTTACAGGGGGGGACAGATACGCAGTATTTT
CSVLQGGTDTQYF
>few|TRBD2|TRBJ2-7|TRBV29-1
TGCGCGGTAACTAGCGGAACCAAGCAGTACTTC
CAVTSGTKQYF
>many|TRBD1|TRBJ1-2|TRBV5-1
TGCGCCAGCAAGCCTCCATCTTCCGGGACAGGAATCCGAGACTATGGCTACACCTTC
CASKPPSSGTGIRDYGYTF
>few|TRBD2|TRBJ2-1|TRBV24-1
TGTGCCACCAGTGATTCAGGGACTAGCGGGGTGGAGCAGTTCTTC
CATSDSGTSGVEQFF
>few|TRBD1|TRBJ2-5|TRBV5-1
TGCGCCAGCAGCCAGACAGGGGCTAGCCAAGAGACCCAGTACTTC
CASSQTGASQETQYF
>few|-|TRBJ1-5|TRBV20-1
TGCAGTGCTAGAAGGCCAGGTAGTAATCAGCCCCAGCATTTT
CSARRPGSNQPQHF
>-|TRBD1|TRBJ2-7|TRBV7-8
TGTGCCAGCAGCTACGGACAGGGGGGATACGAGCAGTACTTC
CASSYGQGGYEQYF
>-|TRBD2|TRBJ2-5|TRBV9
TGTGCCAGCAGCGTAGGGGGAGGGCTAGAGACCCAGTACTTC
CASSVGGGLETQYF
>-|TRBD2|TRBJ2-5|TRBV5-1
TGCGCCAGCAGTCCCGCCAGCGGGGGGCCCTGGGAGACCCAGTACTTC
CASSPASGGPWETQYF
>-|-|TRBJ1-3|TRBV12-3/TRBV12-4
TGTGCCAGCCAAGTTATCTCTGGAAACACCATATATTTT
CASQVISGNTIYF
>once|TRBD2|TRBJ2-4|TRBV20-1
TGCAGTTCCTTAGATCCCTCAGCGGGGTTCCTCAGAAACATTCAGTACTTC
CSSLDPSAGFLRNIQYF
>few|-|TRBJ2-5|TRBV28
TGTGCCAGCAGCCGACAGCCACGGGAGACCCAGTACTTC
CASSRQPRETQYF
>few|-|TRBJ2-1|TRBV25-1
TGTGCCAGCAGTGAATTCTACGGGAATCAGAATGAGCAGTTCTTC
CASSEFYGNQNEQFF
>-|-|TRBJ2-3|TRBV7-2
TGTGCCAGCAGCTTACCCCGGGGTCTCCCCACAGATACGCAGTATTTT
CASSLPRGLPTDTQYF
>-|-|TRBJ1-5|TRBV29-1
TGCAGCGTTGTAGGATCGGGCAATCAGCCCCAGCATTTT
CSVVGSGNQPQHF
>-|-|TRBJ2-2|TRBV6-1
TGTGCCAGCAGTCGAGGGGTGATCGAACACACCGGGGAGCTGTTTTTT
CASSRGVIEHTGELFF
>-|-|TRBJ2-1|TRBV29-1
TGCAGCGTTGAGGGCGAATCCCTTGGGGACAATGAGCAGTTCTTC
CSVEGESLGDNEQFF
>-|-|TRBJ2-6|TRBV4-1
TGCGCCAGCAGCCCGATCGAACCTAGCTCTGGGGCCAACGTCCTGACTTTC
CASSPIEPSSGANVLTF
>-|TRBD1|TRBJ2-1|TRBV29-1
TGCAGCGCTGGACAGGGTAGCAATGAGCAGTTCTTC
CSAGQGSNEQFF
>few|-|TRBJ2-6|TRBV5-8
TGTGCCAGCAGCTTAGGAGGGGGCATTGGGGCCAACGTCCTGACTTTC
CASSLGGGIGANVLTF
>-|-|TRBJ1-2|TRBV20-1
TGCAGTGCTTTAAGGCGCCTCAAATCTAACTATGGCTACACCTTC
CSALRRLKSNYGYTF
>few|TRBD1|TRBJ2-1|TRBV4-2
TGTGCCAGCAGCCACCCGGGACAGGGCCGATCATCCCGTTACAATGAGCAGTTCTTC
CASSHPGQGRSSRYNEQFF
>many|TRBD1|TRBJ1-1|TRBV29-1
TGCAGCGTTACCCAGGGGGCAGTGAACACTGAAGCTTTCTTT
CSVTQGAVNTEAFF
>-|TRBD1|TRBJ2-3|TRBV7-9
TGTGCCAGCAGCCCAAGGGGGCCGGGACGCCTCACAGATACGCAGTATTTT
CASSPRGPGRLTDTQYF
>few|-|TRBJ2-3|TRBV7-9
TGTGCCAGCAGCGGCAGAGGCACAGATACGCAGTATTTT
CASSGRGTDTQYF
>-|-|TRBJ2-5|TRBV29-1
TGCAGCGTTGGGATTGTAGAGACCCAGTACTTC
CSVGIVETQYF
>many|-|TRBJ2-2|TRBV10-3
TGTGCCACCTCAGGGACTGGCACCGGGGAGCTGTTTTTT
CATSGTGTGELFF
>-|-|TRBJ2-1|TRBV7-8
TGTGCCAGCAGCTTGGAGGGCGCGGATGAGCAGTTCTTC
CASSLEGADEQFF
>-|-|TRBJ2-5|TRBV24-1
TGTGCCACCAGTGATTTCGAACAAAATCAAGAGACCCAGTACTTC
CATSDFEQNQETQYF
>few|TRBD1|TRBJ2-3|TRBV25-1
TGTGCCAGCAGTGAATTGGACAGGGCTAGCACAGATACGCAGTATTTT
CASSELDRASTDTQYF
>-|-|TRBJ2-1|TRBV5-8
TGTGCCAGCAGCTTTTGGCGGGAGCAGTTCTTC
CASSFWREQFF
>few|-|TRBJ2-7|TRBV30
TGTGCGGGGGACACTCATTACGAGCAGTACTTC
CAGDTHYEQYF
>many|TRBD2|TRBJ2-1|TRBV12-3/TRBV12-4
TGTGCCAGCAGCTGGACTAGCGCAGACAATGAGCAGTTCTTC
CASSWTSADNEQFF
>few|TRBD1|TRBJ1-1|TRBV7-2
TGTGCCAGCAGCTTAAGGGGGACAGTTGAAGCTTTCTTT
CASSLRGTVEAFF
>few|TRBD2|TRBJ2-4|TRBV28
TGTGCCAGCAGCCCACTTAGCGGGAGCGGGTCCAAAAACATTCAGTACTTC
CASSPLSGSGSKNIQYF
>-|-|TRBJ2-3|TRBV21-1
TGTGCCAGCAGCCCGCAACTCGAGCTAGCGGTCCCACGACATACGCAGTATTTT
CASSPQLELAVPRHTQYF
>-|TRBD1|TRBJ2-3|TRBV28
TGTGCCAGCTTAACCCGGGACAGTAGCACAGATACGCAGTATTTT
CASLTRDSSTDTQYF
>few|-|TRBJ1-2|TRBV7-9
TGTGCCAGCAGCTTGCCAGAGACCTATGGCTACACCTTC
CASSLPETYGYTF